These T cell receptor beta chains were read from a single sample in a study of T cells in tumors after PD-1 blockade. Assay used: immunoSEQ multiplex PCR; TCRdb lists only in-frame clones, some missing. The profile shows about 59,000 clones, over 75% of them singletons. The starting material was PBMCs, obtained before anti-PD-1 treatment. All receptors derive from a human donor with basal cell carcinoma. Both conserved end residues are part of each CDR3.

length	V	J	CDR3
14	TRBV12-1	TRBJ1-1	CASSPRQGGTEAFF
14	TRBV27	TRBJ1-5	CASRDRVSNQPQHF
16	TRBV30	TRBJ1-6	CAWGTPQGSYNSPLHF
15	TRBV7-8	TRBJ1-2	CASSARTAWNNGYTF
14	TRBV3-1/TRBV3-2	TRBJ2-3	CASSQDAVSRTQYF
14	TRBV7-9	TRBJ2-7	CASSFPGQGLEQYF
13	TRBV6-5	TRBJ1-4	CASSNRGNEKLFF
14	TRBV6-2/TRBV6-3	TRBJ2-7	CASSDGQGAHEQYF
15	TRBV27	TRBJ2-3	CASSLTGGRTDTQYF
14	TRBV5-4	TRBJ1-2	CASSPTGGLGGYTF
16	TRBV5-5	TRBJ2-2	CASSLGRGGNTGELFF
15	TRBV14	TRBJ2-4	CASSQSGGGKNIQYF
13	TRBV10-1	TRBJ2-4	CASSGERENIQYF
12	TRBV6-2/TRBV6-3	TRBJ2-2	CASSYQRGGAVF
19	TRBV21-1	TRBJ2-2	CASSNPCRDKRENTGELFF
15	TRBV3-1/TRBV3-2	TRBJ1-2	CASSQGRGGDYGYTF
15	TRBV9	TRBJ1-2	CASSAQGAFNYGYTF
13	TRBV7-9	TRBJ1-4	CASSKRDGEKLFF
14	TRBV6-5	TRBJ1-2	CASSYPGANYGYTF
16	TRBV6-5	TRBJ2-7	CASSYPREEDSLEQYF
13	TRBV19	TRBJ1-1	CATTRQANTEAFF
15	TRBV27	TRBJ2-3	CASRKTVSSTDTQYF
16	TRBV7-6	TRBJ2-1	CASSGETVNPYNEQFF
13	TRBV30	TRBJ1-1	CAWSKGGGTEAFF
15	TRBV6-5	TRBJ1-4	CASSYSGEFGEKLFF
15	TRBV10-3	TRBJ2-3	CAISEIEGLTDTQYF
14	TRBV6-5	TRBJ1-1	CASSYSMRNTEAFF
14	TRBV19	TRBJ2-1	CASSPGLASNEQFF
13	TRBV30	TRBJ2-7	CAWQPGQSYEQYF
16	TRBV7-3	TRBJ2-1	CASSYSGTSQSNEQFF
15	TRBV7-8	TRBJ1-2	CASSYQVLANYGYTF
14	TRBV7-6	TRBJ1-4	CASSLGTGGEKLFF